The 16 T cell receptor beta chains listed next were all sequenced from one sample in a study of OX40 agonist ivuxolimab in advanced cancers. Clones were sequenced by immunoSEQ multiplex PCR, and TCRdb holds only the in-frame ones, with some missing. The sample includes roughly 75,000 clones, 75% to 90% of them seen just once. The source material was CD4+ or CD8+ T cells sorted from blood, sampled in a trial of the OX40 agonist ivuxolimab. These receptors came from an adult with an advanced solid tumor such as melanoma, head and neck, liver or kidney cancer.

The chain combines TRBV4-1 with TRBJ2-1, with 8 positions matching TRBD2. The CDR3 sequence is 19 residues long. Trimming cost V 1 base and J 5 bases; bases outside gene matches: 16. Germline CDR1 reads MGHRA; CDR2 reads YSYEKL. The CDR3 is CASSQVSLAEVGVNNEQFF. In DNA form, the CDR3 reads TGCGCCAGCAGCCAAGTCTCACTAGCGGAGGTGGGCGTAAACAATGAGCAGTTCTTC.

The J gene is TRBJ2-2, the V gene TRBV6-5; D remains unclear. CDR3 length equals 14 residues. V lost 8 bases to trimming and J lost 0 bases, with 10 bases between them. CDR1 is MNHEY, CDR2 SVGAGI, per germline. The CDR3 DNA follows: TGTGCCAGCCTTGAACCAGCGAACACCGGGGAGCTGTTTTTT. Translating gives CASLEPANTGELFF.

V gene TRBV7-2 combines with J gene TRBJ2-7, with D perhaps TRBD1 (6 bases). CDR3 size: 14 residues. Per the germline V gene, CDR1 is SGHTA and CDR2 is FQGNSA. V was cut by 5 bases and J by 2 bases, with 13 bases left in between. The CDR3 DNA is TGTGCCAGCAGCACGGGACACAGGCCCTACGAGCAGTACTTC. This codes for CASSTGHRPYEQYF.

The genes are TRBV27 and TRBJ1-4, with 9 bases that match TRBD1. V was pared by 5 bases and J by 7 bases, with 17 bases of the junction left unmatched. The CDR3 spans 18 residues. The germline gives CDR1 MNHEY, CDR2 SMNVEV (reference sequence). CDR3 region: CASSKQGAPVVRFEKLFF. CDR3 nucleotide sequence: TGTGCCAGCAGTAAACAGGGGGCGCCTGTCGTCCGTTTTGAAAAACTGTTTTTT.

The rearrangement uses TRBV9 and TRBJ2-2; D uncertain. The germline V and J ends were trimmed by 4 bases and 2 bases, with 15 bases remaining between them. Per germline, CDR1 SGDLS and CDR2 YYNGEE. This CDR3 has 16 amino acids. The CDR3 nucleotides are TGTGCCAGCAGCCCTTTAATGTACCCAAACACCGGGGAGCTGTTTTTT. Protein product: CASSPLMYPNTGELFF.

The rearrangement links TRBV27 to TRBJ1-5; a weak D match, TRBD1 (6 bases). CDR3 length: 13 amino acids. Germline values: CDR1 MNHEY, CDR2 SMNVEV (reference sequence). With 6 bases removed from V and 4 bases from J, the gap between germline ends came to 10 bases. CDR3 region: CASSWTVNQPQHF. The DNA for the CDR3 is TGTGCCAGCAGCTGGACAGTTAATCAGCCCCAGCATTTT.

The V and J genes are TRBV9 and TRBJ2-2; D not resolved. Germline loops: CDR1 SGDLS, CDR2 YYNGEE. This CDR3 has 13 amino acids. V gave up 3 bases and J gave up 5 bases, with 8 bases separating them. The CDR3: CASSESRTGELFF. The DNA for the CDR3 is TGTGCCAGCAGCGAATCGCGTACCGGGGAGCTGTTTTTT.

The V gene is TRBV19, the J gene TRBJ2-1; D is ambiguous. Per the germline V gene, CDR1 is LNHDA and CDR2 is SQIVND (reference sequence). V was pared by 3 bases and J by 2 bases, with 8 bases between. The CDR3 totals 14 residues. In DNA form, the CDR3 reads TGTGCCAGTAGTATCTTGGTTACCTACAATGAGCAGTTCTTC. Translating gives CASSILVTYNEQFF.

The chain combines TRBV18 with TRBJ2-1; 7 positions match TRBD1. Germline V gene data show CDR1 as KGHSH and CDR2 as LQKENI. The CDR3 totals 16 residues. Trimming cost V 2 bases and J 7 bases; bases outside gene matches: 11. This chain's CDR3 is CASSPNDRVFGNEQFF. The CDR3 DNA sequence: TGTGCCAGCTCACCAAACGACAGGGTGTTCGGTAATGAGCAGTTCTTC.

The chain links TRBV27 to TRBJ2-7; tentative D call: TRBD1 (5 bases). The CDR3 loop spans 13 amino acids. Trimming removed 3 bases from V and 3 bases from J, with 9 bases in between. The germline gives CDR1 MNHEY, CDR2 SMNVEV (reference sequence). The CDR3 loop reads CASSFRAGYEQYF. CDR3 bases: TGTGCCAGCAGTTTCAGGGCAGGCTACGAGCAGTACTTC.

The DNA of the CDR3 is TGTGCCAGCAGCCAAGAAGGGGGGTACTACGAGCAGTACTTC. Translating gives CASSQEGGYYEQYF. This rearrangement joins TRBV14 to TRBJ2-7; D is perhaps TRBD1 or TRBD2 (6 bases each). Trimming stripped 0 bases from V and 3 bases from J, with 9 bases between. The CDR3 has 14 amino acids. From germline, CDR1 is SGHDN and CDR2 FVKESK.

This clone has just a few counts. The V and J genes are TRBV19 and TRBJ1-1, with D possibly matching TRBD1 (6 bases). The V end lost 9 bases, the J end lost 1 base, and 12 bases lay between the germline ends. Germline V gene sequence: CDR1 LNHDA, CDR2 SQIVND (reference sequence). The CDR3 sequence is 13 residues long. The chain's CDR3 is CASIQGWNTEAFF. The CDR3, as DNA: TGTGCCAGCATACAGGGATGGAACACTGAAGCTTTCTTT.

This clone occurred a few times. This rearrangement joins TRBV9 to TRBJ1-3, with TRBD1 as a possible D gene (6 bases). The CDR3 loop spans 11 amino acids. Germline V gene data show CDR1 as SGDLS and CDR2 as YYNGEE. V lost 5 bases, J lost 16 bases, and 16 bases lay in between. The DNA for the CDR3 is TGTGCCAGCAGGTCCGACAGGTCAGGGTATTTT. Residues: CASRSDRSGYF.

The gene calls are TRBV19 and TRBJ1-4; D is undetermined. CDR3 length: 14 residues. The V gene's germline CDR1 is LNHDA and CDR2 SQIVND (reference sequence). Trimming took 3 bases from V and 8 from J, leaving 13 bases between them. The CDR3 DNA sequence: TGTGCCAGTAGTATGAATCAGGCGAAGGAAAAACTGTTTTTT. This gives the protein CASSMNQAKEKLFF.

The chain uses TRBV19 and TRBJ1-5; D gene unclear. This CDR3 is built from 16 residues. V lost 4 bases, J lost 2 bases, and 15 bases lay in between. The V gene's germline CDR1 is LNHDA and CDR2 SQIVND (reference sequence). CDR3 nucleotide sequence: TGTGCCAGTAGTACCATGATCCACGGGGGCAATCAGCCCCAGCATTTT. Protein: CASSTMIHGGNQPQHF.

The chain has TRBV4-3 and TRBJ1-2; D call uncertain. Per germline, CDR1 LGHNA and CDR2 YSLEER. CDR3 length: 14 amino acids. Trimming took 0 bases from V and 7 from J, leaving 12 bases between them. As DNA, the CDR3 is TGCGCCAGCAGCCAAGATGTGCCAGTCCGTGGCTACACCTTC. It specifies CASSQDVPVRGYTF.